These T cell receptor beta chains were read from a single sample in a study of blood T cell repertoires in COVID-19. Measured with immunoSEQ multiplex PCR; TCRdb has only the in-frame clones, and not every one. The sample consists of about 400,000 clones, around 84% of them appearing once. Sequencing input: peripheral blood. Every receptor here comes from a human donor in a cohort sampled during active COVID-19. CDR3s include the opening cysteine and the closing phenylalanine or tryptophan. D genes are given only for firm matches. A clone size is listed for some rows: how often the clone was seen (once, few, many), or a class if it is expanded.

j_call: TRBJ1-4; clone_size: NA; v_call: TRBV7-2; cdr3_length: 15; d_call: TRBD1; cdr3_nt: TGTGCCAGCAGCTTAGCCGACAGGGATAATGAAAAACTGTTTTTT; cdr3_aa: CASSLADRDNEKLFF
j_call: TRBJ2-1; clone_size: once; v_call: TRBV4-2; cdr3_length: 13; d_call: NA; cdr3_nt: TGTGCCAGCAGCCAGGTCCAGTGGAATGAGCAGTTCTTC; cdr3_aa: CASSQVQWNEQFF
j_call: TRBJ2-7; clone_size: NA; v_call: TRBV7-2; cdr3_length: 16; d_call: TRBD2; cdr3_nt: TGTGCCAGCAGTCCGAGGACTAGCGGGGGGGCCAAAGAGCAGTACTTC; cdr3_aa: CASSPRTSGGAKEQYF
j_call: TRBJ2-7; clone_size: NA; v_call: TRBV7-9; cdr3_length: 15; d_call: TRBD1; cdr3_nt: TGTGCCAGCAGCTTAGTCGGCAGGGGGAACTACGAGCAGTACTTC; cdr3_aa: CASSLVGRGNYEQYF
j_call: TRBJ1-5; clone_size: NA; v_call: TRBV21-1; cdr3_length: 15; d_call: NA; cdr3_nt: TGTGCCAGCAGCCCCCGAGACAGACTCAATCAGCCCCAGCATTTT; cdr3_aa: CASSPRDRLNQPQHF
j_call: TRBJ2-5; clone_size: NA; v_call: TRBV6-5; cdr3_length: 15; d_call: TRBD2; cdr3_nt: TGTGCCAGCAGTTACTCAGCGGGAAAGGGAGAGACCCAGTACTTC; cdr3_aa: CASSYSAGKGETQYF
j_call: TRBJ1-2; clone_size: NA; v_call: TRBV6-6; cdr3_length: 14; d_call: NA; cdr3_nt: TGTGCCAGCAGTTACCCAGGGCAGGACTATGGCTACACCTTC; cdr3_aa: CASSYPGQDYGYTF
j_call: TRBJ1-5; clone_size: NA; v_call: TRBV28; cdr3_length: 15; d_call: NA; cdr3_nt: TGTGCCAGCAGTTTCCCAGGTGAAAGCAATCAGCCCCAGCATTTT; cdr3_aa: CASSFPGESNQPQHF
j_call: TRBJ2-7; clone_size: NA; v_call: TRBV7-9; cdr3_length: 15; d_call: NA; cdr3_nt: TGTGCCAGCAGCTTAGCGGCGACAGCATCCTACGAGCAGTACTTC; cdr3_aa: CASSLAATASYEQYF
j_call: TRBJ2-3; clone_size: NA; v_call: TRBV11-2; cdr3_length: 16; d_call: TRBD2; cdr3_nt: TGTGCCAGCAGCTTAGCTAGCGGGGGGGCTGTAGATACGCAGTATTTT; cdr3_aa: CASSLASGGAVDTQYF
j_call: TRBJ2-7; clone_size: NA; v_call: TRBV5-1; cdr3_length: 16; d_call: TRBD1; cdr3_nt: TGCGCCAGCAGCTCTGAATGGAATCTCCCAGGGGGCGAGCAGTACTTC; cdr3_aa: CASSSEWNLPGGEQYF
j_call: TRBJ2-1; clone_size: NA; v_call: TRBV19; cdr3_length: 15; d_call: TRBD2; cdr3_nt: TGTGCCAGTAGTACAACTAGCGGAAAGCCAAGTGAGCAGTTCTTC; cdr3_aa: CASSTTSGKPSEQFF
j_call: TRBJ1-3; clone_size: NA; v_call: TRBV2; cdr3_length: 13; d_call: NA; cdr3_nt: TGTGCCAGCAGACCCAGCTCTGGAAACACCATATATTTT; cdr3_aa: CASRPSSGNTIYF
j_call: TRBJ2-7; clone_size: NA; v_call: TRBV28; cdr3_length: 14; d_call: TRBD2; cdr3_nt: TGTGCCAGCAGTTTAGCGGGGGGGTCCTACGAGCAGTACTTC; cdr3_aa: CASSLAGGSYEQYF
j_call: TRBJ1-6; clone_size: once; v_call: TRBV30; cdr3_length: 15; d_call: NA; cdr3_nt: TGTGCCTGGCTCCGGGGTCCCTTTGGGAATTCACCCCTCCACTTT; cdr3_aa: CAWLRGPFGNSPLHF
j_call: TRBJ1-2; clone_size: few; v_call: TRBV15; cdr3_length: 16; d_call: TRBD1; cdr3_nt: TGTGCCACCAGCAGAGATCGAGTGGACAGGGGATCTGGCTACACCTTC; cdr3_aa: CATSRDRVDRGSGYTF